One T cell receptor (beta chain) is described in this entry. Next came a second PCR, run for about 7 to 12 cycles, which used a sample-barcoded 5' primer along with a J-beta primer mix. TCRdb fed the 5' RACE reads into MiXCR, producing one record per CDR3 protein. This sample has about 760,000 distinct CDR3 sequences, with 20% to 25% found just once. Trimming cost V 1 base and J 4 bases, with 7 bases left between them. The germline CDR1 and CDR2 sequences are LGHNA and YSLEER. The CDR3 covers 14 residues. This record comes from a study of blood T cells in healthy people across ages. A further study also used this sample, focusing on T cells of mothers and their children. That investigation notes: Each mother gave over 8.5 million TCR beta CDR3 reads; each child, approximately 3.3 million.

The sequenced sample was blood. The sequence was collected from a boy younger than 18 in good health. This chain joins TRBV4-3 and TRBJ1-4; D call uncertain. The CDR3 region is CASSQGRFNEKLFF. The CDR3, as DNA: TGCGCCAGCAGCCAAGGACGGTTTAATGAAAAACTGTTTTTT.